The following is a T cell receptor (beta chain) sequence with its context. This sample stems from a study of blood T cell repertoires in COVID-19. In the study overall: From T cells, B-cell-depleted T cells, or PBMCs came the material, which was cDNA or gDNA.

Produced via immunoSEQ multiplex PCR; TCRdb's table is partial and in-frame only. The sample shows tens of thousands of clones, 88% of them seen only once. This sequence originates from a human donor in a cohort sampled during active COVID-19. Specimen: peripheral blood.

In nucleotides, the CDR3 is TGTGCCAGCAGCTTAACGGACAGGGGGCCGAGCGAGCAGTACTTC. Translating it yields CASSLTDRGPSEQYF. The chain carries TRBV5-5 and TRBJ2-7; 11 bases match TRBD1. Germline CDR1 reads SGHKS; CDR2 reads YYEKEE (reference sequence). The CDR3 is 15 amino acids. V shed 2 bases, J shed 6 bases, and the junction held 7 bases outside the gene matches.